A single sample gave rise to the 14 T cell receptor beta chains below, sequenced in a study of cytomegalovirus exposure and HLA in healthy donors (dated by TCRdb to 2016 to 2017). Receptor amplification or capture employed the immunoSEQ multiplex PCR assay. For the multiplex PCR, a mixture combining 60 forward primers for TCR Vbeta segments and 13 reverse primers for TCR Jbeta segments was used. TCRdb obtained this table from immuneACCESS and retained in-frame rearrangements with V and J assigned. These tables miss some clones; where compared with another copy, unresolved V genes account for less than half of the shortfall, and the remainder is unexplained. Across this sample there are approximately 190,000 clones, with about 13% seen only once. Approximately 8.3% of the sample lies in the top ten. The sequenced material came from PBMCs. The receptors were gathered from a man aged 45 to 65 in good health and CMV-seropositive.

This clone was counted a few times. The chain couples TRBV10-3 to TRBJ2-5; the D is unclear. Germline V CDR1 and CDR2: ENHRY, SYGVKD. This CDR3 comprises 12 residues. The V gene lost 6 bases and the J gene lost 1 base, with 6 bases spanning the gap. This CDR3 is CAISRPQETQYF. CDR3 bases: TGTGCCATCAGCAGGCCCCAAGAGACCCAGTACTTC.

In its sample, this clone was seen a few times. The chain links TRBV7-8 to TRBJ1-4, with TRBD1 matching 10 bases. The length of the CDR3 is 18 residues. V lost 5 bases to trimming and J lost 0 bases; unmatched junction nucleotides: 9. CDR1 is SGHVS, CDR2 FQNEAQ, per germline. The CDR3, as DNA: TGTGCCAGCAGCGATGGGACAGGGGATTTCGCAACTAATGAAAAACTGTTTTTT. Translation gives CASSDGTGDFATNEKLFF.

This clone was seen only a few times. J is TRBJ1-6 and V is TRBV4-3; D ambiguous. V was pared by 0 bases and J by 5 bases, with 17 bases between. This CDR3 contains 18 residues. The germline CDR1 and CDR2 sequences are LGHNA and YSLEER. The CDR3 reads CASSQDSSAGGNNSPLHF. DNA of the CDR3: TGCGCCAGCAGCCAAGATTCGAGTGCGGGTGGGAATAATTCACCCCTCCACTTT.

This clone occurred a few times. This sequence joins TRBV23-1 and TRBJ1-5; TRBD1 might be the D (6 bases). TRBV23-1 is placed among ORFs of uncertain function. V gave up 3 bases and J gave up 0 bases, with 27 bases separating them. The CDR3 loop spans 21 amino acids. Here the CDR3 reads CASSQCRMRIQGSYSNQPQHF. The CDR3 nucleotides read TGCGCCAGCAGTCAGTGCAGAATGAGGATACAGGGTTCGTATAGCAATCAGCCCCAGCATTTT.

The rearrangement links TRBV6-1 to TRBJ1-2; TRBD1 matches 7 bases. The CDR3 is made up of 15 amino acids. Per the germline V gene, CDR1 is MNHNS and CDR2 is SASEGT. V lost 2 bases and J lost 5; bases outside the gene matches: 8. CDR3 region: CASSEREGAPYGYTF. CDR3 coding DNA: TGTGCCAGCAGTGAACGAGAGGGGGCCCCGTATGGCTACACCTTC.

This clone came up a few times. J is TRBJ2-6 and V is TRBV30; D may be TRBD1 (5 bases). CDR1 and CDR2 from the germline V gene are GTSNPN and SVGIG (reference sequence). The V end lost 2 bases, the J end lost 1 base, and 6 bases lay between the germline ends. The CDR3 loop spans 14 amino acids. CDR3 region: CAWSWTSGANVLTF. CDR3 DNA sequence: TGTGCCTGGAGTTGGACATCTGGGGCCAACGTCCTGACTTTC.

J is TRBJ2-1 and V is TRBV5-4; TRBD2 aligns across 8 bases. Germline assignment: CDR1 SGHNT and CDR2 YYREEE (reference sequence). Trimming cost V 5 bases and J 4 bases; bases outside gene matches: 11. This CDR3 comprises 16 residues. The CDR3 bases are TGTGCCAGCAGGCCGGGGGGAGCGGGGGTATACAATGAGCAGTTCTTC. Protein sequence: CASRPGGAGVYNEQFF. Together with reference TRBV5-4 and TRBJ2-1, the CDR3 gives the full variable domain: ETGVTQSPTHLIKTRGQQVTLRCSSQSGHNTVSWYQQALGQGPQFIFQYYREEENGRGNFPPRFSGLQFPNYSSELNVNALELDDSALYLCASRPGGAGVYNEQFFGPGTRLTVL.

This chain links TRBV5-6 with TRBJ2-5, with unresolved D. The CDR3 has 12 residues. V lost 4 bases and J lost 4, with 8 bases in between. Germline CDR1 SGHDT, CDR2 YYEEEE. The CDR3 DNA sequence: TGTGCCAGCAGCCTTCTTCGAGAGACCCAGTACTTC. Translation: CASSLLRETQYF.

The CDR3 region has the DNA TGTGCCAGCAGGCCGGGACTTAAAAATGAGCAGTTCTTC. Its protein is CASRPGLKNEQFF. The J gene is TRBJ2-1, the V gene TRBV7-2; tentatively, D is TRBD2 (6 bases). Germline V gene sequence: CDR1 SGHTA, CDR2 FQGNSA. The CDR3 has 13 amino acids. With 6 bases removed from V and 7 bases from J, the gap between germline ends came to 13 bases.

This chain joins TRBV6-5 and TRBJ2-7; 7 bases line up with TRBD1. The CDR3 is made up of 15 amino acids. CDR1 is MNHEY and CDR2 is SVGAGI in the germline V gene. With 2 bases clipped from V and 2 bases from J, the junction kept 6 bases outside the gene matches. CDR3 residues: CASSYEAGGTYEQYF. CDR3 sequence (DNA): TGTGCCAGCAGTTACGAGGCAGGGGGTACCTACGAGCAGTACTTC.

The chain couples TRBV14 to TRBJ2-7, with 8 bases that match TRBD2. The CDR3 contains 16 residues. The J segment lost 1 base and the V segment lost 0 bases, leaving 5 bases of the junction unmatched. Germline V gives CDR1 SGHDN, CDR2 FVKESK. Written as DNA, the CDR3 is TGTGCCAGCAGCCAAGATCTTGGGACTAGGTCCTACGAGCAGTACTTC. This codes for CASSQDLGTRSYEQYF.

This clone has more than one count but fewer than ten. The chain recombines TRBV12-5 with TRBJ1-4; 9 nucleotides agree with TRBD1. CDR3 size: 16 residues. Germline assignment: CDR1 LGHNT and CDR2 FRNRAP. The trim removed 4 bases at V and 8 bases at J, leaving 11 bases unmatched. The CDR3 DNA follows: TGTGCTAGTGGTTCTGGCTCCGGGACAGGGAACGAAAAACTGTTTTTT. Translating it yields CASGSGSGTGNEKLFF.

The gene calls are TRBV6-6 and TRBJ2-7; the match to TRBD1 covers 7 bases. The CDR3 spans 15 residues. Trimming took 5 bases from V and 0 from J; bases not matched to a gene: 7. Germline CDR1 is MNHNY and CDR2 is SVGAGI (reference sequence). CDR3 region: CASSVDRVNSYEQYV. The CDR3 bases are TGTGCCAGCAGTGTAGACAGGGTAAACTCCTACGAGCAGTACGTC.

The chain combines TRBV19 with TRBJ1-2; 7 nucleotides align to TRBD1. The junction had 11 bases not matched to a gene; V was cut back by 6 bases and J by 7 bases. Germline V gives CDR1 LNHDA, CDR2 SQIVND (reference sequence). There are 14 residues in the CDR3. The CDR3 DNA follows: TGTGCCAGTAGCAGAACAGGGGATAGTAGTGGCTACACCTTC. This translates into CASSRTGDSSGYTF.